The 30 T cell receptor beta chains given below trace back to one sample, sequenced in a study of blood T cell repertoires in COVID-19. The protocol was immunoSEQ multiplex PCR, while the TCRdb copy is restricted to in-frame clones and leaves out a portion. The repertoire consists of some 400,000 clones, with 80% to 90% occurring once and the leading ten covering about 1.1%. Sequenced sample: PBMCs or T cells enriched from blood (not recorded which). The receptors originated from a man aged 25 to 40 who had recovered from COVID-19.

J is TRBJ1-1 and V is TRBV10-2, with D maybe TRBD1 (6 bases). Between the trimmed V and J ends, which lost 6 bases and 4 bases, there was a span of 15 bases. Germline CDR1 is WSHSY and CDR2 is SAAADI. The CDR3 sequence is 14 residues long. CDR3: CASSQRQAGTEAFF. In DNA form, the CDR3 reads TGCGCCAGCAGCCAACGACAGGCCGGCACTGAAGCTTTCTTT.

V gene TRBV29-1 combines with J gene TRBJ1-3, with TRBD1 matching 7 bases. Trimming at V came to 6 bases and at J to 0 bases, leaving 8 bases not matched to a gene. Per germline, CDR1 SQVTM and CDR2 ANQGSEA. The CDR3 totals 15 residues. In nucleotides, the CDR3 is TGCAGCGTCATAGACTGGGACAGCTCTGGAAACACCATATATTTT. It specifies CSVIDWDSSGNTIYF.

CDR3 protein: CASSVRTGGNTEAFF. The CDR3, as DNA: TGTGCCAGCAGCGTCAGGACAGGGGGTAACACTGAAGCTTTCTTT. The chain uses TRBV11-2 and TRBJ1-1, with 10 bases fitting TRBD1. The CDR3 has 15 amino acids. The germline gives CDR1 SGHAT, CDR2 FQNNGV. V shed 5 bases, J shed 2 bases, and the junction held 5 bases outside the gene matches.

The J gene is TRBJ1-4, the V gene TRBV21-1. TRBV21-1 is tagged as a pseudogene. The CDR3 is 14 amino acids. The DNA for the CDR3 is TGTGCCAGCAGGGTCGCAGGACTTGAGGAAAAACTGTTTTTT. Encoded protein: CASRVAGLEEKLFF.

The chain couples TRBV29-1 to TRBJ1-2; no definite D call. Trimming stripped 3 bases from V and 3 bases from J, with 8 bases between. This CDR3 is 12 amino acids long. Germline V gene lookup returns CDR1 SQVTM and CDR2 ANQGSEA. CDR3 nucleotide sequence: TGCAGCGTTGACCGTGGCTACTATGGCTACACCTTC. Its protein product is CSVDRGYYGYTF.

The sample holds one count of this clone. J is TRBJ2-5 and V is TRBV5-1, with D perhaps TRBD2 (7 bases). Per the germline V gene, CDR1 is SGHRS and CDR2 is YFSETQ. V was pared by 9 bases and J by 4 bases, with 19 bases between. CDR3 length: 14 residues. CDR3: CATGRGGGAETQYF. CDR3 in DNA: TGCGCCACAGGACGGGGCGGGGGCGCAGAGACCCAGTACTTC.

The chain is built from TRBV28 and TRBJ1-1; D call uncertain. The V gene lost 8 bases and the J gene lost 1 base, with 11 bases spanning the gap. CDR1 MDHEN and CDR2 SYDVKM come from the germline V gene. The CDR3 is 13 amino acids. In DNA, the CDR3 is TGTGCCAGCTTCCAGCGGGCGAACACTGAAGCTTTCTTT. Its protein product is CASFQRANTEAFF. Full variable domain (remainder filled in from reference TRBV28 and TRBJ1-1): DVKVTQSSRYLVKRTGEKVFLECVQDMDHENMFWYRQDPGLGLRLIYFSYDVKMKEKGDIPEGYSVSREKKERFSLILESASTNQTSMYLCASFQRANTEAFFGQGTRLTVV.

A few counts support this clone. The chain recombines TRBV7-2 with TRBJ2-1; 9 bases agree with TRBD2. Germline V gene sequence: CDR1 SGHTA, CDR2 FQGNSA. The CDR3 spans 17 residues. V shed 1 base, J shed 0 bases, and the junction held 4 bases outside the gene matches. This chain's CDR3 is CASSLVSGGVSYNEQFF. DNA for the CDR3: TGTGCCAGCAGCTTAGTTAGCGGGGGTGTCTCCTACAATGAGCAGTTCTTC.

The chain links TRBV9 to TRBJ1-4; no clear D. This CDR3 contains 14 residues. V shed 3 bases and J shed 3 bases, with 9 bases lying between them. The germline gives CDR1 SGDLS, CDR2 YYNGEE. The CDR3 loop is CASSASGANEKLFF. Here the CDR3 DNA reads TGTGCCAGCAGCGCCTCAGGTGCTAATGAAAAACTGTTTTTT.

J is TRBJ1-5 and V is TRBV7-2, with a weak D call TRBD1 (5 bases). Per the germline V gene, CDR1 is SGHTA and CDR2 is FQGNSA. Trimming left V 5 bases short and J 0 bases short, with 11 bases between. This CDR3 is built from 15 residues. The CDR3 nucleotides read TGTGCCAGCAGCACATGGGGGGGTAGCAATCAGCCCCAGCATTTT. Translated: CASSTWGGSNQPQHF.

The chain joins TRBV28 to TRBJ1-4; TRBD1 aligns across 8 bases. The CDR3 contains 15 residues. After removal of 3 bases from V and 5 bases from J, the junction contained 5 bases not matched to a gene. CDR1 MDHEN and CDR2 SYDVKM come from the germline V gene. Written as DNA, the CDR3 is TGTGCCAGCAGTTTCGGTGGACAGGGAAATGAAAAACTGTTTTTT. Protein product: CASSFGGQGNEKLFF.

The chain combines TRBV7-6 with TRBJ2-1, with D unresolved. This CDR3 is 9 amino acids long. Trimming stripped 10 bases from V and 5 bases from J, with 3 bases between. CDR1 SGHVS and CDR2 FNYEAQ come from the germline V gene. CDR3 sequence reads: CATNNEQFF. The CDR3 DNA reads TGTGCCACTAACAATGAGCAGTTCTTC.

The rearrangement uses TRBV6-5 and TRBJ2-6; D is unresolved. Germline V gene sequence: CDR1 MNHEY, CDR2 SVGAGI. The CDR3 runs to 15 residues. V was pared by 8 bases and J by 0 bases, with 11 bases between. As DNA, the CDR3 is TGTGCCAGCTCCATGGAGAGCTCTGGGGCCAACGTCCTGACTTTC. This encodes CASSMESSGANVLTF.

This rearrangement joins TRBV9 to TRBJ2-1, with D perhaps TRBD2 (5 bases). Per germline, CDR1 SGDLS and CDR2 YYNGEE. V was shortened by 2 bases and J by 7 bases, with 10 bases between the two germline ends. The CDR3 extends over 13 amino acids. CDR3 sequence: CASSVPGFNEQFF. The CDR3 nucleotides are TGTGCCAGCAGCGTCCCGGGGTTTAATGAGCAGTTCTTC.

The rearrangement joins TRBV9 to TRBJ2-5; TRBD2 might be the D (5 bases). Per germline, CDR1 SGDLS and CDR2 YYNGEE. The V gene lost 0 bases and the J gene lost 3 bases, with 12 bases spanning the gap. The CDR3 is 15 residues long. The CDR3 region has the DNA TGTGCCAGCAGCGTAGGAGGGCACCCTGAAGAGACCCAGTACTTC. It yields the protein CASSVGGHPEETQYF. The variable domain in full, completed from reference TRBV9 and TRBJ2-5, reads DSGVTQTPKHLITATGQRVTLRCSPRSGDLSVYWYQQSLDQGLQFLIQYYNGEERAKGNILERFSAQQFPDLHSELNLSSLELGDSALYFCASSVGGHPEETQYFGPGTRLLVL.

This chain connects TRBV7-6 to TRBJ2-1; TRBD2 matches at 10 bases. V lost 5 bases, J lost 3 bases, and 4 bases stayed unmatched. CDR1 and CDR2 from the germline V gene are SGHVS and FNYEAQ. There are 15 residues in the CDR3. This CDR3 is CASSLTSGDYNEQFF. The CDR3 nucleotides read TGTGCCAGCAGCCTAACTAGCGGGGACTACAATGAGCAGTTCTTC.

This chain uses TRBV14 with TRBJ1-1; perhaps TRBD1 as D (6 bases). Germline V gene data show CDR1 as SGHDN and CDR2 as FVKESK. The CDR3 runs 14 residues. The V end was cut by 3 bases, the J end by 3 bases, with 11 bases between. CDR3 nucleotide sequence: TGTGCCAGCAGCCACAGGGGATGGCACACTGAAGCTTTCTTT. Encoded protein: CASSHRGWHTEAFF.

The gene calls are TRBV7-6 and TRBJ1-6; 7 bases are a match to TRBD1. With 5 bases clipped from V and 7 bases from J, the junction kept 5 bases outside the gene matches. This CDR3 region has 14 residues. Per the germline V gene, CDR1 is SGHVS and CDR2 is FNYEAQ. The CDR3: CASSRTGGNSPLHF. The DNA for the CDR3 is TGTGCCAGCAGCCGGACAGGAGGAAATTCACCCCTCCACTTT.

On this clone: The identical CDR3 is also encoded by other nucleotide sequences in the sample. This chain joins TRBV28 and TRBJ2-2, with D possibly matching TRBD2 (6 bases). Germline CDR1 and CDR2: MDHEN and SYDVKM. The CDR3 contains 14 residues. Trimming removed 6 bases from V and 2 bases from J, with 10 bases in between. CDR3 sequence (DNA): TGTGCCAGCAGACCGGGACTCAACACCGGGGAGCTGTTTTTT. Translated: CASRPGLNTGELFF. The full variable domain, with the rest looked up from reference TRBV28 and TRBJ2-2, is DVKVTQSSRYLVKRTGEKVFLECVQDMDHENMFWYRQDPGLGLRLIYFSYDVKMKEKGDIPEGYSVSREKKERFSLILESASTNQTSMYLCASRPGLNTGELFFGEGSRLTVL.

The chain carries TRBV5-4 and TRBJ2-7; D is perhaps TRBD1 (7 bases). Trimming took off 6 bases at V and 11 bases at J, with 27 bases between the two ends. Germline CDR1 reads SGHNT; CDR2 reads YYREEE (reference sequence). This CDR3 region has 15 residues. The CDR3 sequence: CASTQGPGGLWEEYF. The CDR3 DNA is TGTGCCAGCACTCAGGGTCCAGGGGGACTTTGGGAAGAGTACTTC. Looking up the rest from reference TRBV5-4 and TRBJ2-7 gives the full variable domain: ETGVTQSPTHLIKTRGQQVTLRCSSQSGHNTVSWYQQALGQGPQFIFQYYREEENGRGNFPPRFSGLQFPNYSSELNVNALELDDSALYLCASTQGPGGLWEEYFGPGTRLTVT.

V gene TRBV7-8 combines with J gene TRBJ2-7, with D uncertain. Trimming shortened V by 1 base and J by 6 bases, and 7 bases separated the two germline ends. From germline, CDR1 is SGHVS and CDR2 FQNEAQ. The CDR3 is 12 amino acids. CDR3 protein: CASSLVTGEQYF. The CDR3 region has the DNA TGTGCCAGCAGCTTAGTAACGGGCGAGCAGTACTTC.

The chain is built from TRBV7-2 and TRBJ2-5; D is unresolved. The CDR3 is 16 amino acids. Trimming pared 0 bases from V and 4 bases from J, leaving 15 bases between. The germline V gene has CDR1 SGHTA and CDR2 FQGNSA. This CDR3 is CASSLAPGGLVETQYF. The CDR3 nucleotides read TGTGCCAGCAGCTTAGCGCCCGGCGGTCTAGTAGAGACCCAGTACTTC.

The chain joins TRBV21-1 to TRBJ1-1. TRBV21-1 is marked as a pseudogene. The CDR3 length is 17 residues. The CDR3 region has the DNA TGTGCCAGCAGCCGCATAGGGAGGTGGCGTTGGGACACTGAAGCTTTCTTT. Translating it yields CASSRIGRWRWDTEAFF.

The chain recombines TRBV19 with TRBJ1-3; D unresolved. V was shortened by 1 base and J by 2 bases, with 9 bases between the two germline ends. Germline V gene data show CDR1 as LNHDA and CDR2 as SQIVND (reference sequence). The CDR3 extends over 15 amino acids. CDR3 DNA: TGTGCCAGTAGTATAGGCAGGCCCACTGGAAACACCATATATTTT. As protein: CASSIGRPTGNTIYF. Full variable domain (missing parts from reference TRBV19 and TRBJ1-3): DGGITQSPKYLFRKEGQNVTLSCEQNLNHDAMYWYRQDPGQGLRLIYYSQIVNDFQKGDIAEGYSVSREKKESFPLTVTSAQKNPTAFYLCASSIGRPTGNTIYFGEGSWLTVV.

The chain couples TRBV5-1 to TRBJ1-1; weak D call: TRBD1 (6 bases). CDR3 size: 16 residues. Germline V lookup: CDR1 SGHRS, CDR2 YFSETQ. V was pared by 2 bases and J by 1 base, with 15 bases between. This CDR3 reads CASSFGGRIGNTEAFF. The CDR3 DNA sequence: TGCGCCAGCAGCTTCGGGGGGCGCATTGGGAACACTGAAGCTTTCTTT.

The V call is TRBV18, the J call TRBJ1-3, with D unresolved. Germline loops: CDR1 KGHSH, CDR2 LQKENI. CDR3 length: 13 residues. The germline V and J ends were trimmed by 5 bases and 4 bases, with 9 bases remaining between them. CDR3 residues: CASSSNAGNTIYF. The CDR3 DNA is TGTGCCAGCTCATCCAACGCGGGAAACACCATATATTTT.

This clone has only one observation. This chain uses TRBV28 with TRBJ1-5; 8 nucleotides align to TRBD1. The germline V gene has CDR1 MDHEN and CDR2 SYDVKM. V was clipped by 8 bases and J by 5 bases; unmatched bases: 5. The length of the CDR3 is 13 residues. In nucleotides, the CDR3 is TGTGCCAGCGTTACACAGGGGGATCAGCCCCAGCATTTT. Translating gives CASVTQGDQPQHF.

V is TRBV10-3 and J is TRBJ2-2, with D tentatively TRBD2 (5 bases). The CDR3 totals 13 residues. Trimming stripped 8 bases from V and 4 bases from J, with 11 bases between. Germline-derived CDR1 and CDR2 are ENHRY and SYGVKD. The CDR3 DNA reads as TGTGCCATCTCTGACTACCTCACCGGGGAGCTGTTTTTT. It translates to CAISDYLTGELFF.

This clone was seen only once. The V call is TRBV30, the J call TRBJ1-6; D gene unclear. Germline V lookup: CDR1 GTSNPN, CDR2 SVGIG (reference sequence). This CDR3 spans 13 amino acids. The V end lost 0 bases, the J end lost 11 bases, and 11 bases lay between the germline ends. CDR3 region: CAWSVRVETPLHF. The CDR3 nucleotides read TGTGCCTGGAGTGTCCGGGTCGAGACACCCCTCCACTTT.

The chain combines TRBV7-9 with TRBJ1-2; D unresolved. V lost 5 bases, J lost 4 bases, and 14 bases lay in between. The CDR3 contains 14 residues. Germline V gene sequence: CDR1 SEHNR, CDR2 FQNEAQ (reference sequence). The CDR3 sequence: CASSKDGSTYGYTF. The CDR3 DNA reads as TGTGCCAGCAGCAAAGACGGTAGTACCTATGGCTACACCTTC. The whole variable domain, remainder taken from reference TRBV7-9 and TRBJ1-2, is DTGVSQNPRHKITKRGQNVTFRCDPISEHNRLYWYRQTLGQGPEFLTYFQNEAQLEKSRLLSDRFSAERPKGSFSTLEIQRTEQGDSAMYLCASSKDGSTYGYTFGSGTRLTVV.